This TCR beta chain was identified during a study of CD8 T cells in Susac syndrome. Germline V gene lookup returns CDR1 MNHEY and CDR2 SMNVEV (reference sequence). V shed 0 bases and J shed 3 bases, with 6 bases lying between them. The CDR3 has 15 amino acids. Random-hexamer reverse transcription was applied to roughly 0.45 to 1 ug RNA. Amplification of TCR beta CDR3 across 54 Vbeta and 13 Jbeta was performed with immunoSEQ multiplex PCR. A single record per CDR3 protein comes from TCRdb applying MiXCR to the immunoSEQ multiplex PCR reads. The table includes about 120,000 distinct CDR3 sequences, around 90% detected once. Peripheral blood CD8+ and CD4+ T cells were profiled by TCR beta sequencing. The authors negatively isolated CD8+ and CD4+ T cells and FACS-enriched TEMRA cells.

This TCR derives from a human donor in good health. This chain joins TRBV27 and TRBJ1-6; weak D call: TRBD1 (5 bases). The sequencing input was CD4+ T cells from PBMCs. CDR3 DNA: TGTGCCAGCAGTTTATCAGGGGTCTATAATTCACCCCTCCACTTT. Encoded protein: CASSLSGVYNSPLHF.